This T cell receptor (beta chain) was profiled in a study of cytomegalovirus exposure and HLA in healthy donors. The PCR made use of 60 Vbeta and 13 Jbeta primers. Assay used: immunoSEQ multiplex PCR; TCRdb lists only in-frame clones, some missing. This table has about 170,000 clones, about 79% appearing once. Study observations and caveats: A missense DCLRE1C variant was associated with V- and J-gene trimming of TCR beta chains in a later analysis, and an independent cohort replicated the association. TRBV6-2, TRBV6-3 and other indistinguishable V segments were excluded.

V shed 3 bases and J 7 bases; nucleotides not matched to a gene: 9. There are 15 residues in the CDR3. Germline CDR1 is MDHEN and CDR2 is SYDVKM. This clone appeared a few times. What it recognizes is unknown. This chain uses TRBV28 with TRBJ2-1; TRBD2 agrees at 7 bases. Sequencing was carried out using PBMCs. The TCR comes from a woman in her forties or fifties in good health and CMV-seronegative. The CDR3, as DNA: TGTGCCAGCAGTTTGGCCAGCGGGACTTGGAATGAGCAGTTCTTC. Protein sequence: CASSLASGTWNEQFF.